This T cell receptor beta chain was captured by sequencing in a study of CD8+CD57+ T cells in acquired aplastic anemia. Patients included in sequencing had previously demonstrated CD8+CD57+ cell expansion by flow cytometry. Genomic DNA was employed as the template in profiling TCR beta VDJ and CDR3. TCRdb re-analysed the reads in MiXCR, keeping a single row per CDR3 protein. The data show under 200,000 distinct CDR3 sequences, approximately 50% seen once. The length of the CDR3 is 14 residues. Trimming took 2 bases from V and 2 from J, leaving 8 bases between them. In germline, CDR1 is SGHTA, CDR2 FQGTGA.

The origin of this receptor is a human donor with aplastic anemia. V is TRBV7-3 and J is TRBJ2-3; tentatively, D is TRBD2 (5 bases). Input material: sorted CD4+, CD8+, or CD8+CD57+ T cells (not recorded which) from PBMCs. The CDR3 region has the DNA TGTGCCAGCAGCTTAGCACGGGACACAGATACGCAGTATTTT. It yields the protein CASSLARDTDTQYF.